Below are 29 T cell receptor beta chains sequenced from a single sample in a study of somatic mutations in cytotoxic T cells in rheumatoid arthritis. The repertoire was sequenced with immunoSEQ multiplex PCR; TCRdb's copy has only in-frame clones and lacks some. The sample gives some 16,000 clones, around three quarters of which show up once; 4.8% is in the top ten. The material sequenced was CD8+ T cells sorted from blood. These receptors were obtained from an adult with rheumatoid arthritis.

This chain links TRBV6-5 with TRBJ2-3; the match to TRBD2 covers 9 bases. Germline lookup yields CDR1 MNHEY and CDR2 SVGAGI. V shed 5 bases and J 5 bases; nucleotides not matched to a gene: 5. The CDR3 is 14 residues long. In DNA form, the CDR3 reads TGTGCCAGCAGTCCTAGCGGGGTTGGAGATACGCAGTATTTT. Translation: CASSPSGVGDTQYF.

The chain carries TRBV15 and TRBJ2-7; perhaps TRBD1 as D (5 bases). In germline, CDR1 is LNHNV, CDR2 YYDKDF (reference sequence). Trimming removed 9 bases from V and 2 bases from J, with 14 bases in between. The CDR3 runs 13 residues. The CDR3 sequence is CATSPREAYEQYF. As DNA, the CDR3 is TGTGCCACTTCCCCCAGGGAAGCCTACGAGCAGTACTTC.

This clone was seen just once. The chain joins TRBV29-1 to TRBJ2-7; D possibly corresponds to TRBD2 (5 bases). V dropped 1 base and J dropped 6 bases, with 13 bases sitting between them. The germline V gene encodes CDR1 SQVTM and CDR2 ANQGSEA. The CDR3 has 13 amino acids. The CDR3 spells CSVEVGGLGEQYF. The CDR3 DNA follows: TGCAGCGTTGAAGTAGGAGGTCTGGGCGAGCAGTACTTC.

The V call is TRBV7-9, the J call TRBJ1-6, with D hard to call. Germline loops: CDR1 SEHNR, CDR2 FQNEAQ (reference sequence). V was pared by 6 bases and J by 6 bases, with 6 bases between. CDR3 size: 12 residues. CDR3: CASSDGNSPLHF. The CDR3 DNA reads TGTGCCAGCAGTGATGGTAATTCACCCCTCCACTTT.

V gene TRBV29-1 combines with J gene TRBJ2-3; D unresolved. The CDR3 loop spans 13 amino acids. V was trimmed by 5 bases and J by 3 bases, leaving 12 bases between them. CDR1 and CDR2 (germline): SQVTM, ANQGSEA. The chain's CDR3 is CSVRRDPTDTQYF. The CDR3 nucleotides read TGCAGCGTTCGCAGAGACCCGACAGATACGCAGTATTTT.

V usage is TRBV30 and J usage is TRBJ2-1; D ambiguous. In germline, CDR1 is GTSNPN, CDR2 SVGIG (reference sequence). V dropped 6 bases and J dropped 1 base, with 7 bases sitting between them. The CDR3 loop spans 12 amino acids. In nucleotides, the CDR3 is TGTGCCTGCAGGTCTTCCTACAATGAGCAGTTCTTC. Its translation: CACRSSYNEQFF.

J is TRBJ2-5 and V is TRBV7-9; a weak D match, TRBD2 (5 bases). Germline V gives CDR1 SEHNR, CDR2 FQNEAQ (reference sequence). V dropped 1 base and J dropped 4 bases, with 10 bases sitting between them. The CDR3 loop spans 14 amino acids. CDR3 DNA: TGTGCCAGCAGCTTAGGTGGACTCAGAGAGACCCAGTACTTC. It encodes CASSLGGLRETQYF.

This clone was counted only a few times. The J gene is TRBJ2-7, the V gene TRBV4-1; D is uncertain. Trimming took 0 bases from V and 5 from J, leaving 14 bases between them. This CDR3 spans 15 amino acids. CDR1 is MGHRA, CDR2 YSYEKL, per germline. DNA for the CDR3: TGCGCCAGCAGCCAAGATCAAGGCGGCTGGGACGAGCAGTACTTC. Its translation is CASSQDQGGWDEQYF.

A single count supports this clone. The chain's CDR3 is CASSVGQGGGYEQYF. The CDR3 nucleotides read TGTGCCAGCAGCGTAGGGCAGGGGGGGGGCTACGAGCAGTACTTC. The V call is TRBV9, the J call TRBJ2-7, with D perhaps matching TRBD1 or TRBD2 (7 bases each). Germline V gene lookup returns CDR1 SGDLS and CDR2 YYNGEE. The CDR3 has 15 amino acids. V was trimmed by 0 bases and J by 3 bases, leaving 13 bases between them.

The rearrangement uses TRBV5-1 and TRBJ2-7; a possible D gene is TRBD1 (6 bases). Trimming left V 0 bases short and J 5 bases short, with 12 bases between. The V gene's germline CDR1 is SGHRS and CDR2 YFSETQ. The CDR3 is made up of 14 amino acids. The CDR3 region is CASSLDREINEQYF. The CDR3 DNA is TGCGCCAGCAGCTTGGACAGGGAAATCAACGAGCAGTACTTC.

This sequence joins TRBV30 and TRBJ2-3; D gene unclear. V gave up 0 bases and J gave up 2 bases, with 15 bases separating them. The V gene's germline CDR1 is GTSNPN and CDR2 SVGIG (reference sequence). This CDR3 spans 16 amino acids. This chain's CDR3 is CAWSVSPDPSTDTQYF. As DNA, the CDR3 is TGTGCCTGGAGTGTCTCTCCGGATCCCTCCACAGATACGCAGTATTTT.

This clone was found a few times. The CDR3 is CASSGGGQGKPQHF. CDR3 DNA sequence: TGTGCCAGCAGCGGGGGGGGGCAGGGCAAGCCCCAGCATTTT. The chain is built from TRBV13 and TRBJ1-5; tentative D call: TRBD1 (6 bases). Germline V gives CDR1 PRHDT, CDR2 FYEKMQ (reference sequence). The CDR3 sequence is 14 residues long. The V gene lost 5 bases and the J gene lost 8 bases, with 16 bases spanning the gap.

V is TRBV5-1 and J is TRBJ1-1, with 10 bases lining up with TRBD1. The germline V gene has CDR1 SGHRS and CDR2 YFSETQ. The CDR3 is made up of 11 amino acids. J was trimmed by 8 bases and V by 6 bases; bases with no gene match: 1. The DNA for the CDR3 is TGCGCCAGCAAGACAGGGGGCGAAGCTTTCTTT. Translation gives CASKTGGEAFF.

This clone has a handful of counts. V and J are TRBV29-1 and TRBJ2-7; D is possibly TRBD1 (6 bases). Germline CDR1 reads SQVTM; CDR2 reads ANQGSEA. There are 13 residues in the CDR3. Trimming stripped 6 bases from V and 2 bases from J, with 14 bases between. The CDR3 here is CSVKPQGTYEQYF. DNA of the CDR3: TGCAGCGTCAAACCACAGGGAACCTACGAGCAGTACTTC.

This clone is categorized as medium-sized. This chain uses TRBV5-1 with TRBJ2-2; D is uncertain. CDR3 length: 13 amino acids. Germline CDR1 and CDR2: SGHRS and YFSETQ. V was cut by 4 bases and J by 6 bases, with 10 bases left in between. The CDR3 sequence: CASSISMAGELFF. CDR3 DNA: TGCGCCAGCAGCATCAGCATGGCCGGGGAGCTGTTTTTT. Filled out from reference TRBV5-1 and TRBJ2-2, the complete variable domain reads KAGVTQTPRYLIKTRGQQVTLSCSPISGHRSVSWYQQTPGQGLQFLFEYFSETQRNKGNFPGRFSGRQFSNSRSEMNVSTLELGDSALYLCASSISMAGELFFGEGSRLTVL.

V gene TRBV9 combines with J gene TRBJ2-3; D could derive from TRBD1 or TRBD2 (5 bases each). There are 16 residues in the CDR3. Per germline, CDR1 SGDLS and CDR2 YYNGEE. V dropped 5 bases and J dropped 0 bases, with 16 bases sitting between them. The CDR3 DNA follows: TGTGCCAGCAGTTCTACCGGGGCCCAAAGCACAGATACGCAGTATTTT. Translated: CASSSTGAQSTDTQYF. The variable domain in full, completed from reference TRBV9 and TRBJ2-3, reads DSGVTQTPKHLITATGQRVTLRCSPRSGDLSVYWYQQSLDQGLQFLIQYYNGEERAKGNILERFSAQQFPDLHSELNLSSLELGDSALYFCASSSTGAQSTDTQYFGPGTRLTVL.

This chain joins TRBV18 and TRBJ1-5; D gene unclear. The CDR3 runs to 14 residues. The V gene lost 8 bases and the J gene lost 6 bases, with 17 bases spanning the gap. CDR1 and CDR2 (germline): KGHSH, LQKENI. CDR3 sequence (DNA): TGTGCCAGCATCAGGCTTGCAGATGGTCAGCCCCAGCATTTT. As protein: CASIRLADGQPQHF.

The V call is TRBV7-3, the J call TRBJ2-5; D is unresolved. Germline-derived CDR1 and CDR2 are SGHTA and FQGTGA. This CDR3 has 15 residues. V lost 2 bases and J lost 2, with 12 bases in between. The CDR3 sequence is CASSLFPDPQETQYF. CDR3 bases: TGTGCCAGCAGCTTATTCCCAGACCCTCAAGAGACCCAGTACTTC. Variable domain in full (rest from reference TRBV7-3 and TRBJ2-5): GAGVSQTPSNKVTEKGKYVELRCDPISGHTALYWYRQSLGQGPEFLIYFQGTGAADDSGLPNDRFFAVRPEGSVSTLKIQRTERGDSAVYLCASSLFPDPQETQYFGPGTRLLVL.

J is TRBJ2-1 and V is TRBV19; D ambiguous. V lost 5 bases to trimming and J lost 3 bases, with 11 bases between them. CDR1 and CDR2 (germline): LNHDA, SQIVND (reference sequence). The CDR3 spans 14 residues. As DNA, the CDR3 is TGTGCCAGTAGTTTAGTCAGTTTCTACAATGAGCAGTTCTTC. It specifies CASSLVSFYNEQFF.

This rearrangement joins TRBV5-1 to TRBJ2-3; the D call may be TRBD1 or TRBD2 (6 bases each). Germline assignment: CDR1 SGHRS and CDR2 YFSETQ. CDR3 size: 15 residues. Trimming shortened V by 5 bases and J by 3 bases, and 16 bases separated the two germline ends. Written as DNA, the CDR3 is TGCGCCAGCAGACGTTCGGGGGCCCAGACAGATACGCAGTATTTT. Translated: CASRRSGAQTDTQYF.

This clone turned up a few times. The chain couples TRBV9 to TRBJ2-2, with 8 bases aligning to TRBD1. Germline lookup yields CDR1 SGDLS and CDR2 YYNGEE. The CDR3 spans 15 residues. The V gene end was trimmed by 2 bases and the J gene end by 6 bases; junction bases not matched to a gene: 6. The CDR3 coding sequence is TGTGCCAGCAGCGTGGCAGGGGGCTACTCCGGGGAGCTGTTTTTT. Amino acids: CASSVAGGYSGELFF.

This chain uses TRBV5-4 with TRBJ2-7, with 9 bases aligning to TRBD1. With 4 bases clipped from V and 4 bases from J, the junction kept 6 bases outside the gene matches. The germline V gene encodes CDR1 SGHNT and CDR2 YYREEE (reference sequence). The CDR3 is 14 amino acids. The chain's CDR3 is CASSPGTGTYEQYF. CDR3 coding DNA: TGTGCCAGCAGCCCGGGGACAGGGACTTACGAGCAGTACTTC.

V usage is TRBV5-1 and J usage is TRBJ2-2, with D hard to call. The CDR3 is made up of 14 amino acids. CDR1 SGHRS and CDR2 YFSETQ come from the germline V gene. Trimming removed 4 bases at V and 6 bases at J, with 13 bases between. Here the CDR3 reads CASSHDSLAGELFF. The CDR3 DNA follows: TGCGCCAGCAGCCACGACTCCTTGGCCGGGGAGCTGTTTTTT.

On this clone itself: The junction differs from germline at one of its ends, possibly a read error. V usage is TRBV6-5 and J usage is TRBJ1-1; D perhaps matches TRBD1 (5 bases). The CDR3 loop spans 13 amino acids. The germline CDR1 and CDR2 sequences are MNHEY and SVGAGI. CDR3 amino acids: CASSRGVNTEAFF. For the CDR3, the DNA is TGTGCCAGCAGTCGAGGGGTGAATACTGAAGCTTTCTTT.

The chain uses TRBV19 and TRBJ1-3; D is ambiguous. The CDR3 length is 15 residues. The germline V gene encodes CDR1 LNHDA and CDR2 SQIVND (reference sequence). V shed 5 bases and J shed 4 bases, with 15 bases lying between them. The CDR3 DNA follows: TGTGCCAGTAGTCGGCCAGGCGATAACGGAAACACCATATATTTT. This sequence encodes CASSRPGDNGNTIYF.

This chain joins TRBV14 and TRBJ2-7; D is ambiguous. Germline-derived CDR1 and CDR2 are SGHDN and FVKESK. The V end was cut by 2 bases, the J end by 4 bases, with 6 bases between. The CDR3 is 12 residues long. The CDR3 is CASSQSRYEQYF. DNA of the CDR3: TGTGCCAGCAGCCAATCCAGGTACGAGCAGTACTTC.

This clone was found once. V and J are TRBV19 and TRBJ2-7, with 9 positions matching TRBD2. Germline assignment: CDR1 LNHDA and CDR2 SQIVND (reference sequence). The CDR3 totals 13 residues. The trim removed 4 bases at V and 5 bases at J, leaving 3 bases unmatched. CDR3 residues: CASSNGLANEQYF. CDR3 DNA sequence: TGTGCCAGTAGTAATGGACTAGCGAACGAGCAGTACTTC.

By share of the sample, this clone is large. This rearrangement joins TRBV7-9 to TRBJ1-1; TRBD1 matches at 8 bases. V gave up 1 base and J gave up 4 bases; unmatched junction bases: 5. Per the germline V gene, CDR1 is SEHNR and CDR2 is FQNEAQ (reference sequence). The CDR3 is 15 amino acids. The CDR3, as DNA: TGTGCCAGCAGCTTAGGGGGGACAGGCTTCACTGAAGCTTTCTTT. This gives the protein CASSLGGTGFTEAFF.

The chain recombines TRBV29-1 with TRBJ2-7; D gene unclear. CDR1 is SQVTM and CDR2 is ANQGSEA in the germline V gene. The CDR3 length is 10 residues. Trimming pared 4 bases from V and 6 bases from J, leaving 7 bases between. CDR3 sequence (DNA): TGCAGCGTTGTTGCAGGCGAGCAGTACTTC. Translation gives CSVVAGEQYF.